These 25 T cell receptor beta chains originate from one sample sequenced in a study of T-cell reconstitution after alpha-beta-depleted transplantation in children. This sample's TCRbeta library carried unique molecular identifier barcodes. TCRdb reprocessed the PCR reads via MiXCR and lists one record per CDR3 protein. Here the sample spans about 280,000 distinct CDR3 sequences, about 9.9% being singletons. The specimen was peripheral blood, collected 180 days after TCRalphabeta/CD19-depleted stem cell transplant. The source is a male patient between 2 and 15 years old who had a stem cell transplant for chronic granulomatous disease, so the T cells may come from the graft donor.

This clonotype was detected ten times or more. The chain has TRBV2 and TRBJ1-6; no clear D gene. Trimming left V 3 bases short and J 4 bases short, with 10 bases between. The CDR3 is made up of 15 amino acids. Germline V gene lookup returns CDR1 SNHLY and CDR2 FYNNEI. The CDR3 protein is CASSDNGVYNSPLHF. CDR3 sequence (DNA): TGTGCCAGCAGTGACAACGGAGTTTATAATTCACCCCTCCACTTT.

This clonotype has ten or more counts. The chain carries TRBV5-8 and TRBJ2-5; tentatively, D is TRBD1 (5 bases). Germline loops: CDR1 SGHTS, CDR2 YDEGEE. V was shortened by 3 bases and J by 5 bases, with 17 bases between the two germline ends. This CDR3 is built from 15 residues. Here the CDR3 reads CASSSGIRRVETQYF. In DNA, the CDR3 is TGTGCCAGCAGCTCCGGAATTCGCAGGGTGGAGACCCAGTACTTC.

This clonotype was counted many times. The chain combines TRBV20-1 with TRBJ2-7; a possible D gene is TRBD2 (6 bases). V gave up 1 base and J gave up 1 base, with 14 bases separating them. Germline CDR1 and CDR2: DFQATT and SNEGSKA (reference sequence). The CDR3 sequence is 15 residues long. The CDR3 sequence is CSARGGAGSSYEQYF. CDR3 bases: TGCAGTGCTAGAGGGGGAGCGGGCTCATCCTACGAGCAGTACTTC.

The sample holds many counts of this clonotype. V is TRBV13 and J is TRBJ2-1; no clear D gene. The CDR3 covers 18 residues. CDR1 PRHDT and CDR2 FYEKMQ come from the germline V gene (reference sequence). Trimming left V 5 bases short and J 0 bases short, with 20 bases between. The CDR3 DNA reads TGTGCCAGCAGCACATGGGTCGGTCCTGGAAGCTCCTACAATGAGCAGTTCTTC. It specifies CASSTWVGPGSSYNEQFF.

This clonotype came up many times. The chain is built from TRBV20-1 and TRBJ2-5; D unresolved. Germline V lookup: CDR1 DFQATT, CDR2 SNEGSKA (reference sequence). The V end was cut by 5 bases, the J end by 2 bases, with 9 bases between. This CDR3 region has 12 residues. The DNA of the CDR3 is TGCAGTGCTGCGCAAGAGCAAGAGACCCAGTACTTC. Protein sequence: CSAAQEQETQYF.

This clonotype was found many times. The chain uses TRBV6-1 and TRBJ2-5, with TRBD2 matching over 11 bases. V shed 4 bases and J 5 bases; nucleotides not matched to a gene: 9. This CDR3 comprises 16 residues. In germline, CDR1 is MNHNS, CDR2 SASEGT. The CDR3 sequence is CASSAPSGGLGETQYF. The CDR3, as DNA: TGTGCCAGCAGTGCTCCTAGCGGGGGGCTGGGGGAGACCCAGTACTTC.

This clonotype was observed many times. V and J are TRBV12-3 or TRBV12-4 and TRBJ2-7; 10 nucleotides align to TRBD2. With V trimmed by 5 bases and J by 0 bases, 7 bases remained unmatched. The CDR3 runs 16 residues. The CDR3 loop reads CASSLGLAVRSYEQYF. DNA of the CDR3: TGTGCCAGCAGTCTTGGACTAGCGGTTCGCTCCTACGAGCAGTACTTC.

Many counts were recorded for this clonotype. The V gene is TRBV6-5, the J gene TRBJ1-5, with D maybe TRBD1 (5 bases). This CDR3 is 14 amino acids long. The V and J ends lost 6 bases and 5 bases respectively, with 14 bases between them. Germline-derived CDR1 and CDR2 are MNHEY and SVGAGI. The CDR3 loop is CASSHDSFYQPQHF. The CDR3 nucleotides are TGTGCCAGCAGCCATGACAGTTTTTATCAGCCCCAGCATTTT.

The V gene is TRBV20-1, the J gene TRBJ2-2; D tentatively fits TRBD1 or TRBD2 (5 bases each). The V gene lost 3 bases and the J gene lost 5 bases, with 16 bases spanning the gap. The CDR3 totals 15 residues. Germline assignment: CDR1 DFQATT and CDR2 SNEGSKA (reference sequence). The CDR3 loop is CSASPRREGTGELFF. The CDR3 bases are TGCAGTGCTAGTCCCCGACGAGAGGGGACCGGGGAGCTGTTTTTT.

This sequence joins TRBV4-2 and TRBJ2-7, with 16 nucleotides matching TRBD2. The germline CDR1 and CDR2 sequences are LGHNA and YNFKEQ. This CDR3 has 16 residues. Losses at the gene ends were 4 bases for V and 2 bases for J; bases not matched to a gene: 2. In DNA, the CDR3 is TGTGCCAGCAGCCGCGGGACTAGCGGGGGGGCCTACGAGCAGTACTTC. It encodes CASSRGTSGGAYEQYF.

This clonotype was counted between two and nine times. This may be a read error: a much more frequent sequence differs by one nucleotide. The chain combines TRBV29-1 with TRBJ1-2; weak D call: TRBD1 (5 bases). The CDR3 sequence is 14 residues long. Germline loops: CDR1 SQVTM, CDR2 ANQGSEA. This CDR3 is CSVGPIGRDYGDTF. In nucleotides, the CDR3 is TGCAGCGTTGGCCCAATTGGGAGGGACTATGGCGACACCTTC.

Regarding this clonotype: This sequence may be a read error, since a much larger clone differs from it by one base. The V and J genes are TRBV10-3 and TRBJ2-1; the match to TRBD2 covers 7 bases. Trimming removed 10 bases from V and 4 bases from J; junction bases left unmatched: 13. CDR1 is ENHRY and CDR2 is SYGVKD in the germline V gene. This CDR3 contains 15 residues. CDR3 sequence (DNA): TGTGCCACGCCACCGAAACTAGCGTGGTACAATGAGCAGTTCTTC. This gives the protein CATPPKLAWYNEQFF.

At least ten counts were recorded for this clonotype. The chain uses TRBV28 and TRBJ1-1, with 7 bases aligning to TRBD1. V dropped 6 bases and J dropped 1; count of bases not matched to a gene: 8. The CDR3 is made up of 15 amino acids. The germline V gene has CDR1 MDHEN and CDR2 SYDVKM. The CDR3 loop is CASRGEGAANTEAFF. CDR3 in DNA: TGTGCCAGCAGGGGGGAGGGGGCAGCGAACACTGAAGCTTTCTTT.

This clonotype was seen repeatedly, ten times or more. This chain uses TRBV30 with TRBJ1-5; unclear D gene. The CDR3 runs 15 residues. Germline V gives CDR1 GTSNPN, CDR2 SVGIG (reference sequence). The V and J ends lost 2 bases and 0 bases respectively, with 11 bases between them. In nucleotides, the CDR3 is TGTGCCTGGAGTCCCAGCGGCCTTAGCAATCAGCCCCAGCATTTT. Amino acids: CAWSPSGLSNQPQHF.

This clonotype came up many times. This rearrangement joins TRBV27 to TRBJ2-7; 9 bases map to TRBD2. CDR3 length: 13 amino acids. With V trimmed by 6 bases and J by 3 bases, 3 bases remained unmatched. CDR1 MNHEY and CDR2 SMNVEV come from the germline V gene (reference sequence). CDR3 bases: TGTGCCAGCAGGATGACTAGCGGCTACGAGCAGTACTTC. As protein: CASRMTSGYEQYF.

This clonotype was recorded at least ten times. V is TRBV12-3 or TRBV12-4 and J is TRBJ2-1; 7 bases are shared with TRBD2. CDR3 length equals 16 residues. Trimming cost V 6 bases and J 8 bases; bases outside gene matches: 16. The CDR3: CASSHQQAGVIHEQFF. For the CDR3, the DNA is TGTGCCAGCAGCCACCAACAGGCGGGAGTTATACATGAGCAGTTCTTC.

This clonotype has ten or more counts. This sequence joins TRBV7-2 and TRBJ2-5, with TRBD2 as a possible D gene (5 bases). V was pared by 1 base and J by 4 bases, with 10 bases between. Germline CDR1 SGHTA, CDR2 FQGNSA. The CDR3 runs to 14 residues. The CDR3 sequence is CASSLEVRAETQYF. CDR3 nucleotides: TGTGCCAGCAGCTTAGAGGTGCGGGCAGAGACCCAGTACTTC.

A remark on this clonotype: The junction does not match germline at one end; this may be a read error. V usage is TRBV4-3 and J usage is TRBJ2-6; D unclear. Germline CDR1 reads LGHNA; CDR2 reads YSLEER. The CDR3 covers 14 residues. CDR3 nucleotides: TGCGCCAGCAGCCCGCACTCTCGGGCCAACGTCCTGACTTTC. It encodes CASSPHSRANVLTF.

The chain uses TRBV6-1 and TRBJ1-6; D is undetermined. CDR3 length equals 14 residues. The V and J ends lost 8 bases and 7 bases respectively, with 15 bases between them. Per germline, CDR1 MNHNS and CDR2 SASEGT. CDR3: CASLRTGFNSPLHF. The CDR3, as DNA: TGTGCCAGCCTTCGAACGGGGTTCAATTCACCCCTCCACTTT.

This clonotype was seen at least ten times. The chain couples TRBV28 to TRBJ1-1, with D tentatively TRBD1 (6 bases). The V and J ends lost 6 bases and 0 bases respectively, with 11 bases between them. The CDR3 extends over 14 amino acids. Germline assignment: CDR1 MDHEN and CDR2 SYDVKM. The CDR3 region has the DNA TGTGCCAGCAGATCCGGACAGCTGAACACTGAAGCTTTCTTT. It yields the protein CASRSGQLNTEAFF. Full variable domain (rest looked up from reference TRBV28 and TRBJ1-1): DVKVTQSSRYLVKRTGEKVFLECVQDMDHENMFWYRQDPGLGLRLIYFSYDVKMKEKGDIPEGYSVSREKKERFSLILESASTNQTSMYLCASRSGQLNTEAFFGQGTRLTVV.

As to this clonotype: A much larger clone differs from this one at a single base, so this may be a read error. This chain uses TRBV5-1 with TRBJ2-2, with 9 nucleotides matching TRBD1. The CDR3 spans 15 residues. Germline V gene sequence: CDR1 SGHRS, CDR2 YFSETQ. The CDR3, as DNA: TGCGTCAGCAGATCGGAACAGGGGGCGCGCGGGGAGCTGTTTTTT. The encoded protein is CVSRSEQGARGELFF.

This clonotype was found many times. This sequence joins TRBV18 and TRBJ2-7; D is uncertain. Per the germline V gene, CDR1 is KGHSH and CDR2 is LQKENI. The CDR3 is 13 amino acids. V was clipped by 4 bases and J by 4 bases, with 11 bases between them. The CDR3: CASSQGPLYEQYF. DNA for the CDR3: TGTGCCAGCTCACAGGGTCCCCTTTACGAGCAGTACTTC.

This clonotype was detected ten times or more. This sequence joins TRBV27 and TRBJ2-1, with D unresolved. This CDR3 comprises 11 residues. The germline gives CDR1 MNHEY, CDR2 SMNVEV (reference sequence). V shed 9 bases and J shed 9 bases, with 12 bases lying between them. CDR3: CASYHGPEQFF. The CDR3 coding sequence is TGTGCCAGTTATCACGGACCTGAGCAGTTCTTC.

The sample holds many counts of this clonotype. CDR3 in amino acids: CASSQKVQRETQYF. CDR3 coding DNA: TGTGCCAGCAGTCAAAAGGTCCAAAGGGAGACCCAGTACTTC. The chain employs TRBV28 and TRBJ2-5; D call uncertain. Germline loops: CDR1 MDHEN, CDR2 SYDVKM. Trimming stripped 5 bases from V and 5 bases from J, with 15 bases between. This CDR3 comprises 14 residues.

As for this clonotype: A read error may be the cause here, since a much bigger clone is one base away. This chain links TRBV28 with TRBJ2-7, with 10 bases lining up with TRBD1. CDR1 and CDR2 (germline): MDHEN, SYDVKM. The CDR3 length is 17 residues. In DNA, the CDR3 is TGTGCCGGCAGTTTAAGTTCGGCGGGACAGGGGTCCTACGAGCAGTACTTC. Amino acid sequence: CAGSLSSAGQGSYEQYF.